These T cell receptor beta chains were read from a single sample in a study of control samples from healthy donors and cancer patients. Only in-frame clones appear in the TCRdb table, and some are missing; sequencing was by immunoSEQ multiplex PCR. The sample lists about 160,000 clones; just under 95% were seen once. The sequenced sample consisted of blood. The source of these receptors is a middle-aged woman in good health. The CDR3 runs from the conserved cysteine through the conserved F or W. The order of the fields is D gene, J gene, V gene, clone size, CDR3 protein, CDR3 DNA. D genes are given only for firm matches. The size entry is marked missing in some rows and otherwise reads once, few, many or a size class.

. TRBJ1-1 TRBV7-9 once CASSLVVREKTEAFF TGTGCCAGCAGCTTAGTTGTCAGGGAGAAGACTGAAGCTTTCTTT
. TRBJ2-5 TRBV11-2 . CASSFQQYQTQYF TGTGCCAGCAGCTTTCAACAATATCAGACCCAGTACTTC
. TRBJ1-5 TRBV9 . CASSVDGRDQPQHF TGTGCCAGCAGCGTAGACGGGAGAGATCAGCCCCAGCATTTT
. TRBJ1-2 TRBV14 once CASSHLQGGGGYTF TGTGCCAGCAGCCATCTACAGGGAGGTGGCGGCTACACCTTC
. TRBJ1-3 TRBV5-4 . CASSLGGGMPGNTIYF TGTGCCAGCAGCTTGGGTGGTGGAATGCCTGGAAACACCATATATTTT
. TRBJ1-1 TRBV7-2 . CASSLALGGTEAFF TGTGCCAGCAGCTTAGCCCTCGGCGGCACTGAAGCTTTCTTT
. TRBJ2-4 TRBV3-1/TRBV3-2 . CASSQVGQALIQYF TGTGCCAGCAGCCAAGTGGGGCAGGCTCTTATTCAGTACTTC
. TRBJ1-1 TRBV6-2/TRBV6-3 . CASSYSAATVNTEAFF TGTGCCAGCAGTTACTCGGCGGCGACGGTGAACACTGAAGCTTTCTTT
. TRBJ1-4 TRBV6-2/TRBV6-3 few CASSYSTANEKLFF TGTGCCAGCAGTTACTCGACGGCTAATGAAAAACTGTTTTTT
TRBD1 TRBJ1-2 TRBV30 . CAWEGARGYTF TGTGCCTGGGAGGGGGCACGGGGCTACACCTTC
TRBD2 TRBJ2-3 TRBV6-1 . CASSELGGSDTQYF TGTGCCAGCAGTGAATTGGGAGGGTCAGATACGCAGTATTTT
. TRBJ1-5 TRBV12-3/TRBV12-4 . CASSFTQDPQHF TGTGCCAGCAGTTTCACACAGGATCCCCAGCATTTT
TRBD2 TRBJ2-1 TRBV6-5 . CASSYSILAGGREQFF TGTGCCAGCAGTTACTCGATATTAGCGGGGGGGCGTGAGCAGTTCTTC
. TRBJ1-6 TRBV7-9 . CASSLAEGGSPLHF TGTGCCAGCAGCTTAGCAGAAGGAGGCTCACCCCTCCACTTT
TRBD1 TRBJ2-2 TRBV12-5 . CASGLVVGQGAAGELFF TGTGCTAGTGGTTTGGTAGTCGGACAGGGGGCCGCCGGGGAGCTGTTTTTT
. TRBJ1-1 TRBV19 . CASSSTGWNTEAFF TGTGCCAGTAGTAGTACAGGGTGGAACACTGAAGCTTTCTTT
. TRBJ1-1 TRBV12-3/TRBV12-4 . CASSQGLNTEAFF TGTGCCAGCAGTCAGGGACTGAACACTGAAGCTTTCTTT
. TRBJ1-2 TRBV5-1 . CASSLGQSHYGYTF TGCGCCAGCAGCTTGGGACAGTCCCACTATGGCTACACCTTC
. TRBJ2-3 TRBV7-2 . CASSLRLSGTDTQYF TGTGCCAGCAGCTTACGGCTGTCGGGCACAGATACGCAGTATTTT
. TRBJ1-5 TRBV6-6 . CASSSPEWGEQPQHF TGTGCCAGCAGTTCCCCCGAGTGGGGCGAGCAGCCCCAGCATTTT
. TRBJ2-5 TRBV30 once CAWSSTRVQETQYF TGTGCCTGGAGTAGCACACGCGTTCAAGAGACCCAGTACTTC
. TRBJ1-1 TRBV7-9 . CASSSARDGGLKAFF TGTGCCAGCAGCTCCGCAAGGGACGGAGGGTTGAAAGCTTTCTTT